This T cell receptor (beta chain) was recorded in a study of blood T cell repertoires in COVID-19. Across the whole study: The United States, Italy and Spain supplied acute and convalescent COVID-19 samples.

This clone was observed a single time. Authors' processing steps: The assay estimated nucleated cells by amplifying reference gene primers. Data came from immunoSEQ multiplex PCR; TCRdb stores just in-frame clones and leaves some out. V and J calls and clone size are those listed in that table; D and trimming were worked out from the DNA. There are about 220,000 clones in the sample; almost 90% occur only once, and about 14% lies in the top ten. Germline V gene sequence: CDR1 SGHRS, CDR2 YFSETQ. This CDR3 comprises 14 residues. Between the trimmed V and J ends, which lost 0 bases and 2 bases, there was a span of 7 bases. Up to 2 weeks before entering the study, exposed participants had met a COVID-19 case.

The J gene is TRBJ2-3, the V gene TRBV5-1; D gene unclear. The origin of this receptor is a man aged 25 to 40 who had been exposed to COVID-19. Material for sequencing was PBMCs or T cells enriched from blood (not recorded which). CDR3 residues: CASSLVAATDTQYF. In DNA form, the CDR3 reads TGCGCCAGCAGCTTGGTTGCGGCCACAGATACGCAGTATTTT.